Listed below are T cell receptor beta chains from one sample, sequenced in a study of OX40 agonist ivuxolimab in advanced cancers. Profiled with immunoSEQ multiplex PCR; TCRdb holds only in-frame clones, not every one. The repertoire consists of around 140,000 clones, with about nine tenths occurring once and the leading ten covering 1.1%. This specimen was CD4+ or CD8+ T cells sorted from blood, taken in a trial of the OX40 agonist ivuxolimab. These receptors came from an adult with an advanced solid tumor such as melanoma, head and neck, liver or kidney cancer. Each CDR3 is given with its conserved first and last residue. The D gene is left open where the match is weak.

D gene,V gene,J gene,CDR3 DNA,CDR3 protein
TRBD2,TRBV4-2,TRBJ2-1,TGTGCCAGCAGCCAAGGTCCAGCGGGGCATGAGCAGTTCTTC,CASSQGPAGHEQFF
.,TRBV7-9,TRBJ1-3,TGTGCCAGCGGTCAAGGGGCCTCTGGAAACACCATATATTTT,CASGQGASGNTIYF
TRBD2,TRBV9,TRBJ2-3,TGTGCCAGCAGCGGAGCGAAACTAGCGGGAGAATTGGCAGATACGCAGTATTTT,CASSGAKLAGELADTQYF
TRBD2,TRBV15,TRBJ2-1,TGTGCCACCAGCAGAGAGGGGGATAGCGGGAAATTTGGCAATGAGCAGTTCTTC,CATSREGDSGKFGNEQFF
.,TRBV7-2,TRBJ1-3,TGTGCCAGCAGCTTCCAGGGGCGGAACACCATATATTTT,CASSFQGRNTIYF
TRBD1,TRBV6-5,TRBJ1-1,TGTGCCAGCAGTTTCGGGACAGGGGCCATGAACACTGAAGCTTTCTTT,CASSFGTGAMNTEAFF
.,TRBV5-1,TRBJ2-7,TGCGCCAGCAGCCCCTCTGCGGATTACGAGCAGTACTTC,CASSPSADYEQYF
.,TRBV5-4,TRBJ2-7,TGTGCCAGCAGCCCCCAAGCGGACGATCCCTACGAGCAGTACTTC,CASSPQADDPYEQYF
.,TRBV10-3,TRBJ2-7,TGTGCCATCAGTGAGTCAGGTACCTCCTACGAGCAGTACTTC,CAISESGTSYEQYF
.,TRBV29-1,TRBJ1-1,TGCAGCGTTGTCGCACAGGGAGGCACTGAAGCTTTCTTT,CSVVAQGGTEAFF
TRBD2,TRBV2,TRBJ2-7,TGTGCCAGCAGGGGGCTAGCGGGAGAGGGTGAGCAGTACTTC,CASRGLAGEGEQYF
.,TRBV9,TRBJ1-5,TGTGCCAGCAGCGTATCAGGGGCGAGCAATCAGCCCCAGCATTTT,CASSVSGASNQPQHF
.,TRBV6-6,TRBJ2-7,TGTGCCAGCACTTTCTCGGGGGAATCCTACGAGCAGTACTTC,CASTFSGESYEQYF
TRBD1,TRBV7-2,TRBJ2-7,TGTGCCAGCAGGCCTGACAGGGTCTCCTACGAGCAGTACTTC,CASRPDRVSYEQYF